One and the same sample provided the 10 T cell receptor beta chains below, sequenced in a study of blood T cell repertoires in COVID-19. Here immunoSEQ multiplex PCR was the method, and the copy in TCRdb shows in-frame clones only, minus some. The sample consists of a few hundred thousand clones, 87% of them appearing once. The source material was peripheral blood. These receptors were collected from a woman aged 50 to 65 who had recovered from COVID-19.

V usage is TRBV6-5 and J usage is TRBJ1-3; 7 bases map to TRBD1. The germline V gene encodes CDR1 MNHEY and CDR2 SVGAGI. V was clipped by 4 bases and J by 5 bases; unmatched bases: 5. This CDR3 region has 14 residues. CDR3 amino acids: CASSLRDSRNTIYF. DNA of the CDR3: TGTGCCAGCAGTTTGAGGGACAGTCGAAACACCATATATTTT.

The V and J genes are TRBV28 and TRBJ2-7; 8 positions agree with TRBD1. V trimming: 6 bases; J trimming: 6 bases; junction bases outside the gene matches: 10. CDR1 and CDR2 from the germline V gene are MDHEN and SYDVKM. The CDR3 has 14 residues. CDR3 region: CASSTIGQGSEQYF. CDR3 DNA: TGTGCCAGCAGCACCATCGGACAGGGCAGCGAGCAGTACTTC. The variable domain in full, completed from reference TRBV28 and TRBJ2-7, reads DVKVTQSSRYLVKRTGEKVFLECVQDMDHENMFWYRQDPGLGLRLIYFSYDVKMKEKGDIPEGYSVSREKKERFSLILESASTNQTSMYLCASSTIGQGSEQYFGPGTRLTVT.

The rearrangement joins TRBV28 to TRBJ1-1; 8 bases map to TRBD1. Germline V gene lookup returns CDR1 MDHEN and CDR2 SYDVKM. This CDR3 is 15 amino acids long. Unmatched junction bases numbered 5, after V lost 5 bases and J lost 0 bases. CDR3 region: CASSAATGVNTEAFF. In DNA form, the CDR3 reads TGTGCCAGCAGTGCCGCGACAGGGGTGAACACTGAAGCTTTCTTT.

This chain connects TRBV2 to TRBJ1-5; 9 bases map to TRBD1. CDR3 size: 15 residues. V shed 5 bases and J 6 bases; nucleotides not matched to a gene: 8. Germline CDR1 SNHLY, CDR2 FYNNEI. The DNA for the CDR3 is TGTGCCAGCAGTTCCGGGACAGGGCCCTTTCAGCCCCAGCATTTT. Protein product: CASSSGTGPFQPQHF.

The chain couples TRBV5-4 to TRBJ1-3; 7 bases agree with TRBD1. V was pared by 3 bases and J by 0 bases, with 6 bases of the junction left unmatched. The CDR3 totals 16 residues. Germline CDR1 reads SGHNT; CDR2 reads YYREEE (reference sequence). The CDR3 here is CASSSATGDSGNTIYF. For the CDR3, the DNA is TGTGCCAGCAGCTCAGCAACAGGGGACTCTGGAAACACCATATATTTT.

The V and J genes are TRBV25-1 and TRBJ1-2; 7 nucleotides match TRBD1. CDR1 is MGHDK, CDR2 SYGVNS, per germline. CDR3 length: 14 residues. Unmatched junction bases numbered 14, after V lost 8 bases and J lost 8 bases. CDR3 DNA: TGTGCCAGCCGGGAGACAGGGCGAGAGGGCGGCTACACCTTC. Translated: CASRETGREGGYTF.

The chain carries TRBV20-1 and TRBJ2-3, with 7 bases lining up with TRBD2. The ends lost 3 bases at V and 2 bases at J; junction bases unmatched: 5. Germline V gene lookup returns CDR1 DFQATT and CDR2 SNEGSKA (reference sequence). The CDR3 consists of 14 residues. CDR3: CSASYGGSTDTQYF. As DNA, the CDR3 is TGCAGTGCTAGTTACGGGGGGTCCACAGATACGCAGTATTTT.

The chain uses TRBV4-3 and TRBJ2-3; TRBD2 agrees at 9 bases. Looked up from germline, CDR1 is LGHNA and CDR2 is YSLEER. The CDR3 totals 17 residues. J was trimmed by 2 bases and V by 4 bases; bases with no gene match: 10. CDR3 sequence: CASSPAVAGGHTDTQYF. The CDR3 nucleotides are TGCGCCAGCAGCCCCGCCGTGGCGGGGGGGCACACAGATACGCAGTATTTT.

The gene calls are TRBV3-1 (or the pseudogene TRBV3-2) and TRBJ2-5, with D unclear. The CDR3 contains 15 residues. V was clipped by 1 base and J by 0 bases, with 9 bases between them. Germline CDR1 LGHDT, CDR2 YNNKEL (reference sequence). The CDR3 is CASSQASRYQETQYF. The CDR3, as DNA: TGTGCCAGCAGCCAAGCCAGCAGGTACCAAGAGACCCAGTACTTC.

The chain couples TRBV6-5 to TRBJ1-2; D possibly corresponds to TRBD1 (5 bases). This CDR3 contains 12 residues. Trimming shortened V by 11 bases and J by 2 bases, and 12 bases separated the two germline ends. CDR1 is MNHEY, CDR2 SVGAGI, per germline. In DNA form, the CDR3 reads TGTGCCGCTGGGGCAGGGAACTATGGCTACACCTTC. It translates to CAAGAGNYGYTF.